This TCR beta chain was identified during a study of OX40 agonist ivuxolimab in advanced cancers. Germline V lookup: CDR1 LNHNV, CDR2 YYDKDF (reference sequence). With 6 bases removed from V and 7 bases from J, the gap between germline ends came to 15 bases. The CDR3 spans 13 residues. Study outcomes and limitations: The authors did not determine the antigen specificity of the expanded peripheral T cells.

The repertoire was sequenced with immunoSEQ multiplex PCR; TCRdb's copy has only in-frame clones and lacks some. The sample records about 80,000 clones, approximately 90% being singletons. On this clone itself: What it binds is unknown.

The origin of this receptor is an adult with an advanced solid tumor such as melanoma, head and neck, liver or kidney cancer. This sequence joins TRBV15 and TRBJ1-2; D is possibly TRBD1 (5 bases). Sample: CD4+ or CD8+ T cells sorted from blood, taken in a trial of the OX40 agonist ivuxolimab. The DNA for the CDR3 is TGTGCCACCAGGGGAAAGGGACCCCTTGGCTACACCTTC. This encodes CATRGKGPLGYTF.